This is a list of T cell receptor beta chains from one sample in a study of Graves' ophthalmopathy and Graves' hyperthyroidism. Each CDR3 protein gets one entry after TCRdb re-called the multiplex PCR reads with MiXCR. The table shows about 740,000 distinct CDR3 sequences, with 40% occurring only once. The sample comprised peripheral blood. The receptor set was obtained from an adult man with Graves' ophthalmopathy. Each CDR3 is given with its conserved first and last residue. The D gene is left open where the match is weak. The size field is filled for only some rows; it gives once, few, many or a size class.

CSVAGGRPEAFF	TGCAGCGTGGCAGGGGGTCGCCCTGAAGCTTTCTTT	many	TRBD1	TRBV29-1	TRBJ1-1
CSAKKGNTIYF	TGCAGTGCTAAAAAGGGAAACACCATATATTTT	few	-	TRBV20-1	TRBJ1-3
CSGGRGVSAYEQYF	TGCAGTGGTGGCAGGGGTGTTTCGGCCTACGAGCAGTACTTC	-	-	TRBV20-1	TRBJ2-7
CASSPKGAYEQYF	TGTGCCAGCAGCCCAAAGGGAGCCTACGAGCAGTACTTC	-	-	TRBV7-2	TRBJ2-7
CASSLGLYTIYF	TGTGCCAGCAGCTTAGGGTTATACACCATATATTTT	many	-	TRBV7-2	TRBJ1-3
CASRKTGSMNTEAFF	TGTGCCAGCAGAAAGACAGGTTCTATGAACACTGAAGCTTTCTTT	-	-	TRBV25-1	TRBJ1-1
CASGEARGQETQYF	TGTGCCAGCGGGGAAGCACGGGGCCAAGAGACCCAGTACTTC	-	-	TRBV2	TRBJ2-5
CSVAVGHKTEAFF	TGCAGCGTTGCGGTAGGGCATAAGACTGAAGCTTTCTTT	many	-	TRBV29-1	TRBJ1-1
CSARGSKGVSYEQYF	TGCAGTGCTAGAGGGTCCAAGGGGGTTTCCTACGAGCAGTACTTC	-	-	TRBV20-1	TRBJ2-7
CASSPGQGQETQYF	TGTGCCAGCAGTCCGGGGCAGGGGCAAGAGACCCAGTACTTC	many	-	TRBV12-3/TRBV12-4	TRBJ2-5
CASSLYGQPQHF	TGTGCCAGCAGCTTATATGGTCAGCCCCAGCATTTT	many	-	TRBV13	TRBJ1-5
CSVGTGKNIQYF	TGCAGCGTGGGGACAGGAAAAAACATTCAGTACTTC	-	TRBD1	TRBV29-1	TRBJ2-4
CASSSQGYLGETQYF	TGTGCCAGCAGCTCACAGGGGTATTTAGGAGAGACCCAGTACTTC	-	TRBD1	TRBV7-3	TRBJ2-5
CSGPGLETETQYF	TGCAGCGGACCGGGACTAGAAACAGAGACCCAGTACTTC	many	TRBD2	TRBV29-1	TRBJ2-5
CAISDVASGGDNEQFF	TGTGCCATCAGTGATGTTGCTAGCGGGGGAGACAATGAGCAGTTCTTC	once	TRBD2	TRBV10-3	TRBJ2-1
CSVIGTGELFF	TGCAGCGTCATCGGGACAGGGGAGCTGTTTTTT	-	-	TRBV29-1	TRBJ2-2
CSARDSHQPVRHEQYF	TGCAGTGCTAGAGATTCCCATCAGCCGGTACGGCACGAGCAGTACTTC	-	-	TRBV20-1	TRBJ2-7
CASSLRGIAASYEQYF	TGTGCCAGCAGCCTTCGGGGGATAGCCGCCTCCTACGAGCAGTACTTC	-	-	TRBV14	TRBJ2-7
CSVMDRGTYEQYF	TGCAGCGTCATGGACAGGGGGACCTACGAGCAGTACTTC	-	TRBD1	TRBV29-1	TRBJ2-7
CASSTLAGPLEQYF	TGTGCCAGCAGCACCTTAGCGGGACCGCTCGAGCAGTACTTC	-	TRBD2	TRBV9	TRBJ2-7
CASSEVGGRQETQYF	TGTGCCAGCAGTGAGGTAGGGGGTCGCCAAGAGACCCAGTACTTC	many	-	TRBV2	TRBJ2-5
CSAKGVSYEQYF	TGCAGTGCTAAGGGAGTATCCTACGAGCAGTACTTC	-	-	TRBV20-1	TRBJ2-7
CASSLSSGGSEAFF	TGTGCCAGCAGCTTAAGTTCGGGGGGATCTGAAGCTTTCTTT	many	-	TRBV7-2	TRBJ1-1
CASSGGTVNYGYTF	TGTGCCAGCAGTGGGGGGACAGTCAACTATGGCTACACCTTC	many	TRBD1	TRBV6-6	TRBJ1-2
CASSFSVRPQHF	TGTGCCAGCAGTTTTTCGGTTCGGCCCCAGCATTTT	-	-	TRBV19	TRBJ1-5
CASSETGDRLFF	TGTGCCAGCAGTGAGACAGGGGATCGGCTGTTTTTT	-	TRBD1	TRBV2	TRBJ1-4
CASSELPDKGDGYTF	TGTGCCAGCAGTGAACTTCCGGACAAAGGCGATGGCTACACCTTC	many	-	TRBV2	TRBJ1-2
CASREDRTVGLGSPLHF	TGTGCCAGCAGGGAAGACAGGACTGTTGGCCTAGGTTCACCCCTCCACTTT	-	-	TRBV7-9	TRBJ1-6
CASSASLTDTQYF	TGTGCCAGCAGCGCCTCGTTGACAGATACGCAGTATTTT	-	-	TRBV10-2	TRBJ2-3
CSARGGKGNTF	TGCAGCGCCCGAGGTGGGAAAGGAAACACCTTC	-	-	TRBV29-1	TRBJ1-2
CASIPTGGYGYTF	TGTGCCAGCATCCCGACAGGGGGCTATGGCTACACCTTC	many	TRBD1	TRBV2	TRBJ1-2
CSVMGRLGTYEHF	TGCAGCGTGATGGGCCGACTAGGGACCTACGAGCATTTT	-	-	TRBV29-1	TRBJ1-5
CSVSKNQETQYF	TGCAGCGTATCGAAGAACCAAGAGACCCAGTACTTC	many	-	TRBV29-1	TRBJ2-5
CASSQARQGGFEQYF	TGCGCCAGCAGCCAAGCTCGACAGGGAGGTTTCGAGCAGTACTTC	few	-	TRBV7-2	TRBJ2-7
CASSLLGHPSSNTGELFF	TGTGCCAGCAGCTTACTGGGACACCCGTCTTCGAACACCGGGGAGCTGTTTTTT	-	-	TRBV11-1	TRBJ2-2
CASRRWTADNSPLHF	TGTGCCAGCAGACGCTGGACAGCCGATAATTCACCCCTCCACTTT	few	-	TRBV7-9	TRBJ1-6
CSATQGSYNSPLHF	TGCAGTGCTACACAGGGCTCCTATAATTCACCCCTCCACTTT	-	-	TRBV20-1	TRBJ1-6
CASSVDHAGTQYF	TGTGCCAGCAGCGTAGACCATGCTGGGACCCAGTACTTC	few	-	TRBV9	TRBJ2-5
CASSLNGNGYTF	TGTGCCAGCAGCTTAAACGGGAATGGCTACACCTTC	many	-	TRBV7-3	TRBJ1-2
CASSQGGQGARANVLTF	TGCGCCAGCAGCCAAGGCGGACAGGGGGCGAGAGCCAACGTCCTGACTTTC	-	TRBD1	TRBV4-1	TRBJ2-6
CASSRQGTQNTGELFF	TGTGCCAGCAGTCGGCAAGGCACGCAGAACACCGGGGAGCTGTTTTTT	many	-	TRBV7-2	TRBJ2-2
CSVGGVAGGLETQYF	TGCAGCGTCGGTGGGGTAGCGGGGGGGCTTGAGACCCAGTACTTC	many	TRBD2	TRBV29-1	TRBJ2-5
CASSLLRQDYTF	TGTGCCAGCAGCTTACTACGACAGGATTACACCTTC	many	-	TRBV5-6	TRBJ1-2
CASSLQGDTQYF	TGCGCCAGCAGCTTACAGGGAGATACGCAGTATTTT	few	-	TRBV5-1	TRBJ2-3
CASRTGGSITGELFF	TGCGCCAGCCGTACGGGAGGGAGTATCACCGGGGAGCTGTTTTTT	-	TRBD2	TRBV10-2	TRBJ2-2
CAGSPPKGIEAFF	TGTGCCGGCAGCCCCCCCAAGGGGATTGAAGCTTTCTTT	-	-	TRBV7-3	TRBJ1-1
CASSEWRSGTEAFF	TGTGCCAGCAGTGAATGGAGGTCTGGGACTGAAGCTTTCTTT	-	-	TRBV25-1	TRBJ1-1
CASREEGQLYGYTF	TGTGCCAGCCGAGAGGAGGGACAGCTCTATGGCTACACCTTC	-	TRBD1	TRBV10-3	TRBJ1-2
CASSLFNSNQPQHF	TGTGCCAGCAGCTTGTTTAATAGCAATCAGCCCCAGCATTTT	few	-	TRBV7-9	TRBJ1-5
CSGGLRISGNTIYF	TGCAGCGGTGGATTACGGATTTCTGGAAACACCATATATTTT	once	-	TRBV29-1	TRBJ1-3
CSARDIGQPTVGYTF	TGCAGTGCTAGAGATATCGGACAGCCTACGGTTGGCTACACCTTC	many	-	TRBV20-1	TRBJ1-2
CASSHGRDYGYTF	TGTGCCAGCAGCCATGGACGAGACTATGGCTACACCTTC	many	-	TRBV7-2	TRBJ1-2
CSLKAGPSGYTF	TGCAGCCTCAAGGCCGGGCCTTCTGGCTACACCTTC	many	-	TRBV29-1	TRBJ1-2